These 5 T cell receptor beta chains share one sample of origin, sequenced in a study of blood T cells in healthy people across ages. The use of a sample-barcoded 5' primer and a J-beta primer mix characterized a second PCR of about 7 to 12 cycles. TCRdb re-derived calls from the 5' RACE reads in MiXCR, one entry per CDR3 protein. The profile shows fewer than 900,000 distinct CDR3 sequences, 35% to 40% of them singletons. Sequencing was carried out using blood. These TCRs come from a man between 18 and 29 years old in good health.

CDR3 coding DNA: TGCAGTGCTAGACTACAGGGGGCTCAGGGCTACACCTTC. This gives the protein CSARLQGAQGYTF. The gene calls are TRBV20-1 and TRBJ1-2; TRBD1 matches 9 bases. CDR1 is DFQATT, CDR2 SNEGSKA, per germline (reference sequence). The V and J ends lost 2 bases and 8 bases, in that order; junction bases with no gene match: 6. This CDR3 has 13 residues.

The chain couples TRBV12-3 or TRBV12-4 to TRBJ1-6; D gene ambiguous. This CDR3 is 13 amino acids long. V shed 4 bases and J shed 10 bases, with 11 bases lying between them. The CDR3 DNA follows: TGTGCCAGCAGTTACGGACGGGAATCACCCCTCCACTTT. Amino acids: CASSYGRESPLHF.

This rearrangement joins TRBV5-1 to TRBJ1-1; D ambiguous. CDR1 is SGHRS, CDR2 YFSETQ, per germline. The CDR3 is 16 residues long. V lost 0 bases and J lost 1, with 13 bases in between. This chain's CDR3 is CASSLGFRIENTEAFF. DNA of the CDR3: TGCGCCAGCAGCTTGGGATTTAGAATTGAGAACACTGAAGCTTTCTTT.

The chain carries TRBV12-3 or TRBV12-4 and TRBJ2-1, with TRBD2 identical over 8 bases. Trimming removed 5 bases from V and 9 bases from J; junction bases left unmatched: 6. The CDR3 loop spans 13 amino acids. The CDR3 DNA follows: TGTGCCAGCAGTCCCCTACTAGCGGTTGAGCAGTTCTTC. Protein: CASSPLLAVEQFF.

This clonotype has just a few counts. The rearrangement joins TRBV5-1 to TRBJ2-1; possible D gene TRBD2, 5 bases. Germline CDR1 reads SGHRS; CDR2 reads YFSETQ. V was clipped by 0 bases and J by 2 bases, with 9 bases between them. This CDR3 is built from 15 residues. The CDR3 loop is CASSLGSGTYNEQFF. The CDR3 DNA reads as TGCGCCAGCAGCTTGGGGTCGGGGACCTACAATGAGCAGTTCTTC.